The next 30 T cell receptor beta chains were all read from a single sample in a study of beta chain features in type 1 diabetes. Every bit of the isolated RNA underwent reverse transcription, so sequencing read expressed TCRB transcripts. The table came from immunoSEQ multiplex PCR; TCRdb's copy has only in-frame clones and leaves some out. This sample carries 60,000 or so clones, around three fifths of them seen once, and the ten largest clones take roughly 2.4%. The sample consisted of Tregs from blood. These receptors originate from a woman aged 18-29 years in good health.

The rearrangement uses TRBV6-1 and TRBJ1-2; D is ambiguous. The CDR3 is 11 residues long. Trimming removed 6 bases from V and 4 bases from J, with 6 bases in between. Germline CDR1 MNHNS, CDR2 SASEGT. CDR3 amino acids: CASSLGYGYTF. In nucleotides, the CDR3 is TGTGCCAGCAGCCTAGGCTATGGCTACACCTTC.

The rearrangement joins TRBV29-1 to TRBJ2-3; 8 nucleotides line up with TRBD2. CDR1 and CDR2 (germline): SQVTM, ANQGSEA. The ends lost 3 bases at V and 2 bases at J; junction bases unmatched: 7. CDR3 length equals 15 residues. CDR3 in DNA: TGCAGCGTTGATAGCGGGGCTCACAACACAGATACGCAGTATTTT. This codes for CSVDSGAHNTDTQYF.

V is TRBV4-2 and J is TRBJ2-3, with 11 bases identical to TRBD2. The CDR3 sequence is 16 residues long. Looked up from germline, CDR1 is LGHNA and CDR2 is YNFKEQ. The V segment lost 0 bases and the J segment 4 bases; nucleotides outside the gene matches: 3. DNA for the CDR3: TGTGCCAGCAGCCAAGATTGGGGACTAGCGGCAGATACGCAGTATTTT. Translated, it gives CASSQDWGLAADTQYF.

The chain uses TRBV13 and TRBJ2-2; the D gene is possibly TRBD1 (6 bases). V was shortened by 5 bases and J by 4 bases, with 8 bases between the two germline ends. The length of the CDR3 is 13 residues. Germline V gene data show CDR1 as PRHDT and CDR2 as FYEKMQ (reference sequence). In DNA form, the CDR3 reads TGTGCCAGCAGCATCAGGGGCACCGGGGAGCTGTTTTTT. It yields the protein CASSIRGTGELFF.

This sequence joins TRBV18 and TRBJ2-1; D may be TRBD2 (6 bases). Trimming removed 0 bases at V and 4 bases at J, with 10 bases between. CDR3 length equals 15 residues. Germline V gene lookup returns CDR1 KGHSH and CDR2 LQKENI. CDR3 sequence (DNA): TGTGCCAGCTCACCACCGGCAGGGAGGTACAATGAGCAGTTCTTC. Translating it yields CASSPPAGRYNEQFF.

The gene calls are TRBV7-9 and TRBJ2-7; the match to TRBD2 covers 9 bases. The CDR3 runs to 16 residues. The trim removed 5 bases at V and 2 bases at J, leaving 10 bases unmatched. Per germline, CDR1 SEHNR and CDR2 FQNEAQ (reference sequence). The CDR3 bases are TGTGCCAGCAGCCCAACTGGAGCGGGGGGTACCTACGAGCAGTACTTC. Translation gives CASSPTGAGGTYEQYF.

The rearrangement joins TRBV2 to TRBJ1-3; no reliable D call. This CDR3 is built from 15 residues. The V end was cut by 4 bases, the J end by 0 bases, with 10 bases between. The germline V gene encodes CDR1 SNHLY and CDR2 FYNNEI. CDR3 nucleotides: TGTGCCAGCAGTGTGACACTGAGCTCTGGAAACACCATATATTTT. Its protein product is CASSVTLSSGNTIYF.

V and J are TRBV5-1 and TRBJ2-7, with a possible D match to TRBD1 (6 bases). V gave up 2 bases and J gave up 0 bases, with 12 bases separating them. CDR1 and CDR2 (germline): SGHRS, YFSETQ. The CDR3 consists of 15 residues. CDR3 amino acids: CASSFKTGSSYEQYF. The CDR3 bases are TGCGCCAGCAGCTTTAAGACAGGTAGCTCCTACGAGCAGTACTTC.

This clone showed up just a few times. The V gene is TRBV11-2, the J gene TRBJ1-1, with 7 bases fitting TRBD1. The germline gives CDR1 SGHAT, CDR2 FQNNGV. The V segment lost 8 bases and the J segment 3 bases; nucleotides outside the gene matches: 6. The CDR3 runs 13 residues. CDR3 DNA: TGTGCCAGCTCCCCGCAGGGGGACACTGAAGCTTTCTTT. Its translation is CASSPQGDTEAFF.

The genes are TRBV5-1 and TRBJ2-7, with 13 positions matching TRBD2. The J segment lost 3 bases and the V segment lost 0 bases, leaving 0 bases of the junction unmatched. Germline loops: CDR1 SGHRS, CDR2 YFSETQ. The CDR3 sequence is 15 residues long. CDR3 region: CASSLGTSGSYEQYF. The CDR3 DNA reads TGCGCCAGCAGCTTGGGGACTAGCGGGAGCTACGAGCAGTACTTC.

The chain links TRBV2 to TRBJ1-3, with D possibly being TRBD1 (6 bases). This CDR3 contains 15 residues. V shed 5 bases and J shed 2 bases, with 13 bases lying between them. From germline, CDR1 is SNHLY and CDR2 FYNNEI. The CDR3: CASSLQGATGNTIYF. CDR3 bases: TGTGCCAGCAGTTTACAGGGAGCAACTGGAAACACCATATATTTT.

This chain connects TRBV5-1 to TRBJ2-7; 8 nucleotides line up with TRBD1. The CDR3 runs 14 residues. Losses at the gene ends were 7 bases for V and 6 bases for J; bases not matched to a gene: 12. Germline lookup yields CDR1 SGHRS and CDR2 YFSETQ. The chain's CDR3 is CASGGAGQGGEQYF. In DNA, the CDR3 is TGCGCCAGCGGAGGGGCCGGACAGGGAGGCGAGCAGTACTTC.

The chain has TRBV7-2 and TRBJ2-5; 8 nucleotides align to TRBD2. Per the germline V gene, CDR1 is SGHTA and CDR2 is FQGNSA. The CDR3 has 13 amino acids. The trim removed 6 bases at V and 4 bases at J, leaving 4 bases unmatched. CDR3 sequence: CASRPTSAETQYF. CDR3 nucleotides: TGTGCCAGCAGACCGACTAGCGCAGAGACCCAGTACTTC.

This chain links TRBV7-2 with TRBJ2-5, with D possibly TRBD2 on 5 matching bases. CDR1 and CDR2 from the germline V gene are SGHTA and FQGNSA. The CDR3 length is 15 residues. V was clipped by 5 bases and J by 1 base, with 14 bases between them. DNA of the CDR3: TGTGCCAGCAGCCGGGGAGCCTGGGGCCAAGAGACCCAGTACTTC. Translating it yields CASSRGAWGQETQYF. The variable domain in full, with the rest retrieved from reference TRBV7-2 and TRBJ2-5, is GAGVSQSPSNKVTEKGKDVELRCDPISGHTALYWYRQSLGQGLEFLIYFQGNSAPDKSGLPSDRFSAERTGGSVSTLTIQRTQQEDSAVYLCASSRGAWGQETQYFGPGTRLLVL.

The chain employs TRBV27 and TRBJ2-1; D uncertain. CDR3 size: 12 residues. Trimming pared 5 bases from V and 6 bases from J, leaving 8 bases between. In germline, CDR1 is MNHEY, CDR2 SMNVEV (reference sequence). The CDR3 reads CASSPGVNEQFF. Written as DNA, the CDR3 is TGTGCCAGCAGTCCCGGTGTCAATGAGCAGTTCTTC.

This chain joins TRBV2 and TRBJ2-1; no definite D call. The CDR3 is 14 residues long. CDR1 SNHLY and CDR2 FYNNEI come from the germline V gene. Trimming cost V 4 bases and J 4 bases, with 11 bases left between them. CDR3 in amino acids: CASSGVVAYNEQFF. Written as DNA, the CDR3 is TGTGCCAGCAGTGGTGTTGTGGCTTACAATGAGCAGTTCTTC.

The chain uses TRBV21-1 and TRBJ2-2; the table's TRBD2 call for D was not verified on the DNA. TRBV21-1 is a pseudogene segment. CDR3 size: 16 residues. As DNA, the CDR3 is TGTGCCAGCAGCTGTTCGGGGGTCGCTGTAATCGGGGAGCTGTTTTTT. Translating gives CASSCSGVAVIGELFF.

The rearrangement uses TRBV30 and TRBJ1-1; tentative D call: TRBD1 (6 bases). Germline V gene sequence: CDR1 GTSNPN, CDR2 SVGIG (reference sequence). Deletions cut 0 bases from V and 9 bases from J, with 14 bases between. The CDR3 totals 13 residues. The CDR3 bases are TGTGCCTGGAGTGTAGGGCAGGGGACTAAAGCTTTCTTT. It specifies CAWSVGQGTKAFF.

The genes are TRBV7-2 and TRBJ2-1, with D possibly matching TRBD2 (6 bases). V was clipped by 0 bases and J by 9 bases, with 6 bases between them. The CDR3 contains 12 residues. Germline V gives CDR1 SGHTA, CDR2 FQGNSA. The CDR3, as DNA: TGTGCCAGCAGCTTAGCGGGGGGTGAGCAGTTCTTC. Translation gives CASSLAGGEQFF.

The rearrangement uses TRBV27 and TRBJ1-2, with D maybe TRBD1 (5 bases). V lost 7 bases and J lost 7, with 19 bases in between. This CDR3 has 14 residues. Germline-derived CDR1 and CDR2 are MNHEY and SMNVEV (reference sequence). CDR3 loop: CASKVLGRGGGYTF. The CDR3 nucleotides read TGTGCCAGCAAGGTACTCGGTAGGGGCGGTGGCTACACCTTC.

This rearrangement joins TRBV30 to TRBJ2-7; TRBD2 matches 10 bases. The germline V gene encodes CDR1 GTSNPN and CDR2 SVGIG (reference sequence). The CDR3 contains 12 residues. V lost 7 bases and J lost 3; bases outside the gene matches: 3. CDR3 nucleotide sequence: TGTGCCTTGAGCGGGAGGGTCTACGAGCAGTACTTC. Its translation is CALSGRVYEQYF.

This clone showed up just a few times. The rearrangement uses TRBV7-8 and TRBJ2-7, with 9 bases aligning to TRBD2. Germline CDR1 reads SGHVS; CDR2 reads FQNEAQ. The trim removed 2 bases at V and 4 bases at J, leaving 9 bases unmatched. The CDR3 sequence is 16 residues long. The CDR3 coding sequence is TGTGCCAGCAGCTTATCGATTAGCGGGAGTTTGTACGAGCAGTACTTC. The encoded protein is CASSLSISGSLYEQYF.

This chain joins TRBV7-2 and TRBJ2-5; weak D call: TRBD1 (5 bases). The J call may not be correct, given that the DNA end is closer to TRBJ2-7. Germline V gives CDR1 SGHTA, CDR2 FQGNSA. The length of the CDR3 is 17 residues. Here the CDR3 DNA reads TGTGCCAGCAGCTTTGATCCCTCATGGCAGGGTCATGACGAGCAGTACTTC. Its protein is CASSFDPSWQGHDEQYF.

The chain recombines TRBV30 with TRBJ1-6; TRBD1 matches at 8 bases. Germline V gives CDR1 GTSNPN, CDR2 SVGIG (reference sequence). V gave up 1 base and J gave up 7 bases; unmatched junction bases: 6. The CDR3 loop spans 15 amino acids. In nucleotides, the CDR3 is TGTGCCTGGAGTGAATGGGACAGGCAAAATTCACCCCTCCACTTT. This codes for CAWSEWDRQNSPLHF.

The CDR3 bases are TGTGCCAGCACCAGGGGAGAAAAACTGTTTTTT. This gives the protein CASTRGEKLFF. The chain joins TRBV6-1 to TRBJ1-4; tentatively, D is TRBD1 (6 bases). Germline V lookup: CDR1 MNHNS, CDR2 SASEGT. The ends were cut back, 7 bases at V and 8 bases at J, with 8 bases in the middle. The CDR3 has 11 amino acids.

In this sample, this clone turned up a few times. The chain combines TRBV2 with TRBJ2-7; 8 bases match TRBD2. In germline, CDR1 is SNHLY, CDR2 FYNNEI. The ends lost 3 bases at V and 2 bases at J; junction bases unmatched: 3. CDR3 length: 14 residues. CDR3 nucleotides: TGTGCCAGCAGTGACGGGAGGGCGGCCTACGAGCAGTACTTC. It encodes CASSDGRAAYEQYF.

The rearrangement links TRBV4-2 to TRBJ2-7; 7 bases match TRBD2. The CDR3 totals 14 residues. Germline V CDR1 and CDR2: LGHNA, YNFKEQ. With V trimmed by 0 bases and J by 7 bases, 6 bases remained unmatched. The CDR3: CASSQDPSGVEQYF. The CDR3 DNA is TGTGCCAGCAGCCAAGATCCAAGCGGGGTTGAGCAGTACTTC.

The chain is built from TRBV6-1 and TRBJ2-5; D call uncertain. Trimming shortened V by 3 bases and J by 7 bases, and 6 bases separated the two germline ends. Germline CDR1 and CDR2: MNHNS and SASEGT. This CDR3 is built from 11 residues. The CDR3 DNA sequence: TGTGCCAGCAGTGACCTAGGGACCCAGTACTTC. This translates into CASSDLGTQYF.

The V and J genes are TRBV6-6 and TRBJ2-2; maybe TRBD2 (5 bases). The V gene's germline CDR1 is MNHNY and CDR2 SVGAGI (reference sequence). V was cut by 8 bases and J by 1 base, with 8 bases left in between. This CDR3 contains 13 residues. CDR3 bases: TGTGCCAGCGCGGGCCGGAACACCGGGGAGCTGTTTTTT. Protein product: CASAGRNTGELFF.

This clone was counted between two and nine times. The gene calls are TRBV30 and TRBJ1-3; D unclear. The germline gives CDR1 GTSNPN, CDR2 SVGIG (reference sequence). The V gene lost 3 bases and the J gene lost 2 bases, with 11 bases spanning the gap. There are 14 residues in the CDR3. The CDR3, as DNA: TGTGCCTGGAGGGGAGCCTCAGCTGGAAACACCATATATTTT. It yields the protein CAWRGASAGNTIYF.